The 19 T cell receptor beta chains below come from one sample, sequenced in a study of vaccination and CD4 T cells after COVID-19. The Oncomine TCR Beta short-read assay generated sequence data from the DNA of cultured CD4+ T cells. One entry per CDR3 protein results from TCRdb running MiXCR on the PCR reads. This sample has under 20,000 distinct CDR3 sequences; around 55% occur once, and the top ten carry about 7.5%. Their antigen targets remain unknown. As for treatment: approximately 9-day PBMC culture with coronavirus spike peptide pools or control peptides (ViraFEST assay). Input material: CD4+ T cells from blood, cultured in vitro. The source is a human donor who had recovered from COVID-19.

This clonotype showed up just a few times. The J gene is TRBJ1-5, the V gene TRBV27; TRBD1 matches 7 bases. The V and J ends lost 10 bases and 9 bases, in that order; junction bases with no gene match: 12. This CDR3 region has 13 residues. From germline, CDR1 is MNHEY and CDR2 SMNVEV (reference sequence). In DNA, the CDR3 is TGTGCCACCCGGGACAGAGCGTTGGGGCCCCAGCATTTT. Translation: CATRDRALGPQHF.

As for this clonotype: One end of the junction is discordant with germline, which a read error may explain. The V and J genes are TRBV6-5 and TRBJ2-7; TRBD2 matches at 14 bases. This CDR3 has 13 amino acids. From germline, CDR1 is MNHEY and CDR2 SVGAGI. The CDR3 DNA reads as TGTGCCAGCAGTTCCGGGACTAGCGGGAGAGGGCTATTC. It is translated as CASSSGTSGRGLF.

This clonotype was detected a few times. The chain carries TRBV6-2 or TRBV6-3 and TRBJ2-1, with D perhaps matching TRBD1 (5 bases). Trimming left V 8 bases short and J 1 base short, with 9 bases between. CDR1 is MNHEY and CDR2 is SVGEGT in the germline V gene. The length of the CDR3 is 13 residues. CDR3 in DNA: TGTGCCAGCGGGGCGGTATCCTACAATGAGCAGTTCTTC. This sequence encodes CASGAVSYNEQFF.

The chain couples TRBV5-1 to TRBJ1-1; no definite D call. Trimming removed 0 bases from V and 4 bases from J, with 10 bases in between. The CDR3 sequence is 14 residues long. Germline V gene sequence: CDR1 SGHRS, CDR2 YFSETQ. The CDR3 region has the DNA TGCGCCAGCAGCTTGGGGTTGTGGGTCACTGAAGCTTTCTTT. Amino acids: CASSLGLWVTEAFF.

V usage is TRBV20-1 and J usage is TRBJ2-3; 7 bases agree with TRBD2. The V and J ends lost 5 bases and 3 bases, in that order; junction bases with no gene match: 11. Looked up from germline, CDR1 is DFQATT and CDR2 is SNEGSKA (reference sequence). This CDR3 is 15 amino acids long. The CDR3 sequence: CSAPRNGEGTDTQYF. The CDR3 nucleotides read TGCAGTGCTCCACGCAATGGGGAGGGAACAGATACGCAGTATTTT.

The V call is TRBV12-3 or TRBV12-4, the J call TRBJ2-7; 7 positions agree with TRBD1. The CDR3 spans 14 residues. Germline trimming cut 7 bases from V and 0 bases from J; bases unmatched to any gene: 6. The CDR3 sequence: CASTGDRHSYEQYF. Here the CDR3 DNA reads TGTGCCAGCACCGGGGACAGACACTCCTACGAGCAGTACTTC.

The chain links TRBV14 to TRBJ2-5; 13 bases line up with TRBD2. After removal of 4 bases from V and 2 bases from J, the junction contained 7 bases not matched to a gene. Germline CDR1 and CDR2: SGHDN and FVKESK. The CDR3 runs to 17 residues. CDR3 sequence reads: CASSRGLAGVGQETQYF. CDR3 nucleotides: TGTGCCAGCAGCCGAGGACTAGCGGGAGTAGGACAAGAGACCCAGTACTTC.

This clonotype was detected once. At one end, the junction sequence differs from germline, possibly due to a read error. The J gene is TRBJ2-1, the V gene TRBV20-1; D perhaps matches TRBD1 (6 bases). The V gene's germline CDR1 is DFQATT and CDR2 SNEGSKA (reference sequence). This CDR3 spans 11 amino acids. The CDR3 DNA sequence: TGCAGTGTTAGACAGGTGGGTGAGCAGTTCTTC. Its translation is CSVRQVGEQFF.

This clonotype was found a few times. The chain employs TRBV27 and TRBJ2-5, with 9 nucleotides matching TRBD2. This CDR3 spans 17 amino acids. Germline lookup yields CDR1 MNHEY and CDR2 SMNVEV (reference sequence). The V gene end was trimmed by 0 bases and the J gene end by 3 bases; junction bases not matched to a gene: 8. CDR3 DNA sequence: TGTGCCAGCAGTTTATCCCCCCGGGCTAGCGGGAAAGAGACCCAGTACTTC. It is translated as CASSLSPRASGKETQYF.

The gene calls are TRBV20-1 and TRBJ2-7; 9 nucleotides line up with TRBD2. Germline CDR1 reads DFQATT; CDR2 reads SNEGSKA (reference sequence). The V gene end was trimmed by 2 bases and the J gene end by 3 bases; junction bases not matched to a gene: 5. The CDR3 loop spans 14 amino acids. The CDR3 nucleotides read TGCAGTGCTAGAATGACTAGCGGAATCTACGAGCAGTACTTC. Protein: CSARMTSGIYEQYF.

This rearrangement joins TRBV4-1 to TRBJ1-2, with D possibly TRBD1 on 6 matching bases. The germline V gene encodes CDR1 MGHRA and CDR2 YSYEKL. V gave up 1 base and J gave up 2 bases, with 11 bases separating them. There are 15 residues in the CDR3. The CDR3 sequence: CASSQGNRANYGYTF. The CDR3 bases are TGCGCCAGCAGCCAAGGCAACAGGGCCAACTATGGCTACACCTTC.

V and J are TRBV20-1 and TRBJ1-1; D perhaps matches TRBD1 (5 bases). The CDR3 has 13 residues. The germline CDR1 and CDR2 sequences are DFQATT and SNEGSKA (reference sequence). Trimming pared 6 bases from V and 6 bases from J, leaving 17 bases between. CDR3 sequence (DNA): TGCAGTGCCTCCGGCGGGGGGAGGGCTGAAGCTTTCTTT. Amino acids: CSASGGGRAEAFF.

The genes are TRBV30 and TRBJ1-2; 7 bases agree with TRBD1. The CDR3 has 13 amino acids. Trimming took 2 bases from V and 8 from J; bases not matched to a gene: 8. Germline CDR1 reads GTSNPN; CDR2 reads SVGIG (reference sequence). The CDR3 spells CAWSPRTGAGYTF. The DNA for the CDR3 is TGTGCCTGGAGTCCGAGGACAGGTGCAGGCTACACCTTC. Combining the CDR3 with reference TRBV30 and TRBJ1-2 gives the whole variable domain SQTIHQWPATLVQPVGSPLSLECTVEGTSNPNLYWYRQAAGRGLQLLFYSVGIGQISSEVPQNLSASRPQDRQFILSSKKLLLSDSGFYLCAWSPRTGAGYTFGSGTRLTVV.

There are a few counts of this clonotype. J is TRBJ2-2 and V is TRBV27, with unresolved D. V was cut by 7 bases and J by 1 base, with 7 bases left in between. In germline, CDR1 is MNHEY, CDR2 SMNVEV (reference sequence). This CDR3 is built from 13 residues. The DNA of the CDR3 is TGTGCCAGCAAGGGCCAGAACACCGGGGAGCTGTTTTTT. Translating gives CASKGQNTGELFF.

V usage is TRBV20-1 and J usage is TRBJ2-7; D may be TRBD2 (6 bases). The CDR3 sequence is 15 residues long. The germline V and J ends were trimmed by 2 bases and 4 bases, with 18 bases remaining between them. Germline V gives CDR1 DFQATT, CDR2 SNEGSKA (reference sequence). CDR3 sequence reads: CSARSTSLGNYEQYF. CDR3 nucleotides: TGCAGTGCTAGATCTACTAGCCTTGGTAATTACGAGCAGTACTTC.

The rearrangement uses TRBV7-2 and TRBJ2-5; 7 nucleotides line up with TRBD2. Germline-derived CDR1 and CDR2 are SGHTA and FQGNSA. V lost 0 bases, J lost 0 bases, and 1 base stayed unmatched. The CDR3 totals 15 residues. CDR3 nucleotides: TGTGCCAGCAGCTTAGCTCTAGCGGACCAAGAGACCCAGTACTTC. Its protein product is CASSLALADQETQYF.

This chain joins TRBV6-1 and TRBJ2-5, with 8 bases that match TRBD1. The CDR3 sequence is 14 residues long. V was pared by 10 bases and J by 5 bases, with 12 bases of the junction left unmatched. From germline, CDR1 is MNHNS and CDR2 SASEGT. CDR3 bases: TGTGCCACCGCGGACAGGGATGGCGAGGAGACCCAGTACTTC. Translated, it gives CATADRDGEETQYF.

The CDR3 spells CATSRSGGPYEQYF. The CDR3 DNA is TGTGCCACCAGCAGGAGTGGCGGTCCTTACGAGCAGTACTTC. The rearrangement joins TRBV15 to TRBJ2-7; D not certain. CDR3 length equals 14 residues. Germline V lookup: CDR1 LNHNV, CDR2 YYDKDF (reference sequence). The V and J ends lost 3 bases and 4 bases respectively, with 13 bases between them.

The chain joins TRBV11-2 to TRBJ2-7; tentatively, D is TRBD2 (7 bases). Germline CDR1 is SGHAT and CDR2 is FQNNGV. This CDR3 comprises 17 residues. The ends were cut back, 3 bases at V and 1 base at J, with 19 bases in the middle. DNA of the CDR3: TGTGCCAGCAGCTTGACTGGGGGGGGCGGATCTTCCTACGAGCAGTACTTC. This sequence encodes CASSLTGGGGSSYEQYF.